The TCR beta chain described here comes from a study of cytomegalovirus exposure and HLA in healthy donors. Study-level background: The roughly 110 validation repertoires were reported in a later analysis to have been generated on the same platform as the 666 first-cohort repertoires.

About this clone: What it recognizes is unknown.

The study, taken as a whole, reports: Whilst most TCR sequences proved rare, a subset of public TCRs occurred across many donors. CMV antigen specificity was confirmed in vitro for a few CMV-associated chains.

The V gene's germline CDR1 is SGHVS and CDR2 FQNEAQ. The CDR3 loop spans 16 amino acids. Trimming left V 0 bases short and J 5 bases short, with 17 bases between. Sequenced by immunoSEQ multiplex PCR; TCRdb stores in-frame clones only, minus some. This table holds 90,000 to 130,000 clones, 90% to 97% found once. This clonotype originated in a woman younger than 30 in good health and CMV-seronegative. This chain joins TRBV7-8 and TRBJ2-7, with a weak D call TRBD1 (5 bases). The sample was PBMCs. CDR3 protein: CASSLASQGSRDEQYF. DNA of the CDR3: TGTGCCAGCAGCTTAGCGAGCCAGGGTTCACGGGACGAGCAGTACTTC.